Listed below are T cell receptor beta chains from one sample, sequenced in a study of blood T cell repertoires in COVID-19. Clones were sequenced by immunoSEQ multiplex PCR, and TCRdb holds only the in-frame ones, with some missing. Of more than 300,000 clones in the sample, just over 85% were seen once. Sample: PBMCs or T cells enriched from blood (not recorded which). The receptors originated from a man aged 25 to 40 who had recovered from COVID-19. Each CDR3 is given with its conserved first and last residue. The D gene is left open where the match is weak. A clone size is listed for some rows: how often the clone was seen (once, few, many), or a class if it is expanded.

CDR3 DNA	CDR3 protein	D gene	clone size	CDR3 length	J gene	V gene
TGTGCCAGCAGCCCCGACCAGGGCGAGCAGTACTTC	CASSPDQGEQYF	NA	NA	12	TRBJ2-7	TRBV11-3
TGCGCCAGCAGTGACAGATCGAATTCACCCCTCCACTTT	CASSDRSNSPLHF	NA	once	13	TRBJ1-6	TRBV10-1
TGTGCCTCGTCGTGGGGGGGTTACAATGAGCAGTTCTTC	CASSWGGYNEQFF	TRBD2	NA	13	TRBJ2-1	TRBV7-2
TGCGCCAGCAGCTTGGGGCACAGTAGCTATGGCTACACCTTC	CASSLGHSSYGYTF	NA	once	14	TRBJ1-2	TRBV5-1
TGTGCCAGCAGCTTGGATCAGGGGATCATCTCTGGAAACACCATATATTTT	CASSLDQGIISGNTIYF	NA	NA	17	TRBJ1-3	TRBV5-6
TGTGCCAGCTCACCTGGCCGGGACACCCTCTACAATGAGCAGTTCTTC	CASSPGRDTLYNEQFF	NA	NA	16	TRBJ2-1	TRBV18
TGTGCCAGCAGCGCCACCAGGGTTGACCGCACTGAAGCTTTCTTT	CASSATRVDRTEAFF	NA	NA	15	TRBJ1-1	TRBV9
TGTGCCAGCAGTAGGGGACAGGGGAATGAAAAACTGTTTTTT	CASSRGQGNEKLFF	TRBD1	few	14	TRBJ1-4	TRBV13
TGTGCCACCAGCAGAGATCGGGCTAGCGGGAGATTTAAGGAGACCCAGTACTTC	CATSRDRASGRFKETQYF	TRBD2	NA	18	TRBJ2-5	TRBV15
TGTGCCAGCAGTTACTCGACAGGGGCCTACGAGCAGTACTTC	CASSYSTGAYEQYF	TRBD1	NA	14	TRBJ2-7	TRBV6-5
TGTGCCAGTAGTATAGGGGCCGTGTGGGTGCCAGGTATGAACACTGAAGCTTTCTTT	CASSIGAVWVPGMNTEAFF	NA	NA	19	TRBJ1-1	TRBV19
TGTGCCAGCAGCCCTATAAGCGGGGTCAATCAGCCCCAGCATTTT	CASSPISGVNQPQHF	NA	NA	15	TRBJ1-5	TRBV3-1/TRBV3-2
TGTGCCAGCTCGCTGAACAGGGACGAGCAGTACTTC	CASSLNRDEQYF	NA	NA	12	TRBJ2-7	TRBV18
TGTGCCAGCAGCTCGAGGGGACAGGGGAGGGACACTGAAGCTTTCTTT	CASSSRGQGRDTEAFF	TRBD1	NA	16	TRBJ1-1	TRBV11-2
TGTGCCAGTAGTAGGCTAGCGGGAGACTCCTACAATGAGCAGTTCTTC	CASSRLAGDSYNEQFF	TRBD2	NA	16	TRBJ2-1	TRBV19
TGTGCCAGCAGTTTAGGACGCAGCGGGGGGACCTACGAGCAGTACTTC	CASSLGRSGGTYEQYF	TRBD2	NA	16	TRBJ2-7	TRBV6-6